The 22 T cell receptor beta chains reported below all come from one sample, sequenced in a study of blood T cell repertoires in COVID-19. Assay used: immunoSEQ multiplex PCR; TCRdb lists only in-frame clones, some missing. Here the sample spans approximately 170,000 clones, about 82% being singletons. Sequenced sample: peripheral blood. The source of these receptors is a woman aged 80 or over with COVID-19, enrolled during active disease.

The CDR3 DNA is TGTGCCAGCAAATCCTCCGGGACAGCCAATTCACCCCTCCACTTT. It yields the protein CASKSSGTANSPLHF. This rearrangement joins TRBV6-5 to TRBJ1-6, with 7 bases that match TRBD1. The CDR3 consists of 15 residues. Germline V gene data show CDR1 as MNHEY and CDR2 as SVGAGI. V lost 7 bases to trimming and J lost 7 bases; unmatched junction nucleotides: 10.

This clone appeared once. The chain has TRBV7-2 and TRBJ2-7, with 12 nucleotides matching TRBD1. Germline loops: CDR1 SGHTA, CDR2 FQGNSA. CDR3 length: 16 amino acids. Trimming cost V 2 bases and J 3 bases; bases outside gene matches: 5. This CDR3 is CASSLQGTGGIYEQYF. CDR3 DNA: TGTGCCAGCAGCTTACAGGGGACAGGGGGCATCTACGAGCAGTACTTC.

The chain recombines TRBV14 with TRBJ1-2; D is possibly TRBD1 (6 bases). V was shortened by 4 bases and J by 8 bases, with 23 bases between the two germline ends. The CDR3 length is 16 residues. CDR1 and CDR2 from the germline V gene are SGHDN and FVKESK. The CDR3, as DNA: TGTGCCAGCAGCCCCCGGGCCTACAGGGTAGGAGGAGGCTACACCTTC. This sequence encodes CASSPRAYRVGGGYTF.

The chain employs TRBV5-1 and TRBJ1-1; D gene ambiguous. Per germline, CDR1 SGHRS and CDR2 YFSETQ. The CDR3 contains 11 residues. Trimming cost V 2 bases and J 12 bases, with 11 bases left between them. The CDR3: CASSLEQLPFF. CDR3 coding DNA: TGCGCCAGCAGCTTAGAACAGCTTCCTTTCTTT. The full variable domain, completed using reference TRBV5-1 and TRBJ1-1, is KAGVTQTPRYLIKTRGQQVTLSCSPISGHRSVSWYQQTPGQGLQFLFEYFSETQRNKGNFPGRFSGRQFSNSRSEMNVSTLELGDSALYLCASSLEQLPFFGQGTRLTVV.

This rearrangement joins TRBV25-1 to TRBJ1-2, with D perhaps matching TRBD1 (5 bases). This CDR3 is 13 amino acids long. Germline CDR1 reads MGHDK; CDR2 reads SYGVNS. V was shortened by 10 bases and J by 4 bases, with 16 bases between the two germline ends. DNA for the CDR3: TGTGCCACCTCGTTTGCGACAGCCTATGGCTACACCTTC. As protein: CATSFATAYGYTF.

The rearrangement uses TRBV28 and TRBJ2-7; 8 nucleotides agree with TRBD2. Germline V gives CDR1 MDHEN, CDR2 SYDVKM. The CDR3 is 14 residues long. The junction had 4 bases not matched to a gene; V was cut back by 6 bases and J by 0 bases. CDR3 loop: CASRKSGSSYEQYF. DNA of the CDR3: TGTGCCAGCAGAAAGAGCGGGAGCTCCTACGAGCAGTACTTC. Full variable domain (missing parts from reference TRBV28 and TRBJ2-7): DVKVTQSSRYLVKRTGEKVFLECVQDMDHENMFWYRQDPGLGLRLIYFSYDVKMKEKGDIPEGYSVSREKKERFSLILESASTNQTSMYLCASRKSGSSYEQYFGPGTRLTVT.

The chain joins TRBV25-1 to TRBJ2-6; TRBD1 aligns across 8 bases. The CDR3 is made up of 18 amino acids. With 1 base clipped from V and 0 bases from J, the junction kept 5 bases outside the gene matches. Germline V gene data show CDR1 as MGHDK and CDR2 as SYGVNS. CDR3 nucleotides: TGTGCCAGCAGTGAATCTAGGACAGGGTACTCTGGGGCCAACGTCCTGACTTTC. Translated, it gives CASSESRTGYSGANVLTF.

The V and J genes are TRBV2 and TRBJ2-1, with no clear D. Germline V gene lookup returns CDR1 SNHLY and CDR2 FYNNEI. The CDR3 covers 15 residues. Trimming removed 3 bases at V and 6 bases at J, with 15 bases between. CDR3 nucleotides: TGTGCCAGCAGTGAGACTCCCGGCCCCGTCAATGAGCAGTTCTTC. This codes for CASSETPGPVNEQFF. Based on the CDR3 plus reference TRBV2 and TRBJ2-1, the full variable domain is EPEVTQTPSHQVTQMGQEVILRCVPISNHLYFYWYRQILGQKVEFLVSFYNNEISEKSEIFDDQFSVERPDGSNFTLKIRSTKLEDSAMYFCASSETPGPVNEQFFGPGTRLTVL.

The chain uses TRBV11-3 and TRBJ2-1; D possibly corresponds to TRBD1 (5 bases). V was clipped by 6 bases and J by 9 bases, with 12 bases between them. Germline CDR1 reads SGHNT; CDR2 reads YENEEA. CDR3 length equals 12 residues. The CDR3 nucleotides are TGTGCCAGCAGTCCTAGAAGGGGTGAGCAGTTCTTC. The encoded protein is CASSPRRGEQFF.

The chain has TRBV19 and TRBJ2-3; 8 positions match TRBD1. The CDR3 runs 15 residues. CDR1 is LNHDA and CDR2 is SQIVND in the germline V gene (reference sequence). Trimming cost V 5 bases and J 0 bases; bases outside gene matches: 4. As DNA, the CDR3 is TGTGCCAGTAGTTCTCAGGGGGCGAGCACAGATACGCAGTATTTT. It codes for CASSSQGASTDTQYF.

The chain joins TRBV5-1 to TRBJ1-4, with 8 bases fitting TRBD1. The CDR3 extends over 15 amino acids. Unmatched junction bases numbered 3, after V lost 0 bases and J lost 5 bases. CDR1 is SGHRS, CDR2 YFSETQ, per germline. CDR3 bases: TGCGCCAGCAGCTTGGAAGGACAGGGCAATGAAAAACTGTTTTTT. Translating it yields CASSLEGQGNEKLFF.

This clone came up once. CDR3 sequence reads: CASSLGGEYNEQFF. The CDR3, as DNA: TGCGCCAGCAGCTTGGGGGGAGAATACAATGAGCAGTTCTTC. This sequence joins TRBV5-1 and TRBJ2-1; D perhaps matches TRBD2 (5 bases). The CDR3 has 14 residues. Trimming cost V 0 bases and J 4 bases, with 8 bases left between them. Germline CDR1 is SGHRS and CDR2 is YFSETQ.

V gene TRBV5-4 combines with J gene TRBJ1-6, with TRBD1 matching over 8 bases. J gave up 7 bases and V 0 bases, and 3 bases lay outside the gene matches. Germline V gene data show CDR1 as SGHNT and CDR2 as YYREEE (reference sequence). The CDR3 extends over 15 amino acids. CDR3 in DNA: TGTGCCAGCAGCTTGGGACAGGGGCCGAATTCACCCCTCCACTTT. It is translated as CASSLGQGPNSPLHF.

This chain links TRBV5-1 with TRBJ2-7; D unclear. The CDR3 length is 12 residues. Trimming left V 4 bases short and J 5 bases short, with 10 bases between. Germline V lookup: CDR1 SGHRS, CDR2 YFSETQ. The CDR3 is CASSPRGDEQYF. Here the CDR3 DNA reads TGCGCCAGCAGCCCCCGAGGCGACGAGCAGTACTTC.

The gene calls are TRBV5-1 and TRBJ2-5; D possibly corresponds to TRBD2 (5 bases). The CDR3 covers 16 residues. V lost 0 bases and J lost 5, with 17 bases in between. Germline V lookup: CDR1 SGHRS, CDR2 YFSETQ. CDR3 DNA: TGCGCCAGCAGCTTGGTAGGCTCTGATAGCGCCGAGACCCAGTACTTC. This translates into CASSLVGSDSAETQYF.

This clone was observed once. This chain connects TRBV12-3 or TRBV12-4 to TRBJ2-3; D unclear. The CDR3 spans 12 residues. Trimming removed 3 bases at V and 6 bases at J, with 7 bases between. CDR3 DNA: TGTGCCAGCAGTTTCACCGCGGATACGCAGTATTTT. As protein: CASSFTADTQYF.

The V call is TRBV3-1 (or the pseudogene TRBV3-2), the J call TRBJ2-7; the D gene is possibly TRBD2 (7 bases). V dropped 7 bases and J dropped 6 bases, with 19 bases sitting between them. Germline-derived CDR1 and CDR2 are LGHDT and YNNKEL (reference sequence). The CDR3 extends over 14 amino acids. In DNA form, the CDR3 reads TGTGCCAGCAATAGGGGGGCGGGAGCGGGCGAGCAGTACTTC. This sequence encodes CASNRGAGAGEQYF.

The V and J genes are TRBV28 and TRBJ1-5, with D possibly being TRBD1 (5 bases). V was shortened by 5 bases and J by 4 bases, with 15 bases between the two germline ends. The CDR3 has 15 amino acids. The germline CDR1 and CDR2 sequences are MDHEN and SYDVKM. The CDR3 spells CASSGRRVGNQPQHF. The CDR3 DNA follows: TGTGCCAGCAGTGGGCGCAGGGTGGGAAATCAGCCCCAGCATTTT.

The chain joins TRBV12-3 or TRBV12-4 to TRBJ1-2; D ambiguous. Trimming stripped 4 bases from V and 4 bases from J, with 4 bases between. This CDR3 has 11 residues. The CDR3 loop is CASSYSYGYTF. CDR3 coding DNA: TGTGCCAGCAGTTACAGCTATGGCTACACCTTC.

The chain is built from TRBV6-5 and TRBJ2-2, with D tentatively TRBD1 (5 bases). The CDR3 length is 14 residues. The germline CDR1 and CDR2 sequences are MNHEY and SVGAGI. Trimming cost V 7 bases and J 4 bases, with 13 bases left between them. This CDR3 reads CASINRWGTGELFF. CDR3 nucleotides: TGTGCCAGCATCAACAGGTGGGGCACCGGGGAGCTGTTTTTT.

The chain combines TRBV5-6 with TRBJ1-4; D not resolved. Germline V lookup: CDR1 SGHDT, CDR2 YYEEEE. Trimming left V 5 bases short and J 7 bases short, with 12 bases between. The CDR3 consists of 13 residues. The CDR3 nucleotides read TGTGCCAGCAGACCCCGCGGCTTTGAAAAACTGTTTTTT. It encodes CASRPRGFEKLFF. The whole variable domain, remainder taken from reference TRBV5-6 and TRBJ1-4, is DAGVTQSPTHLIKTRGQQVTLRCSPKSGHDTVSWYQQALGQGPQFIFQYYEEEERQRGNFPDRFSGHQFPNYSSELNVNALLLGDSALYLCASRPRGFEKLFFGSGTQLSVL.

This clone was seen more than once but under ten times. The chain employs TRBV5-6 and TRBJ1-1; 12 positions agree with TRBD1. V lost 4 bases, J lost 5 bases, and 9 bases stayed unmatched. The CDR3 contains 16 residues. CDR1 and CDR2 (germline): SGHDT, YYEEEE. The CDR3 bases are TGTGCCAGCAGCCGGGACAGGGGGCGCTTGCGGACTGAAGCTTTCTTT. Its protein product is CASSRDRGRLRTEAFF.